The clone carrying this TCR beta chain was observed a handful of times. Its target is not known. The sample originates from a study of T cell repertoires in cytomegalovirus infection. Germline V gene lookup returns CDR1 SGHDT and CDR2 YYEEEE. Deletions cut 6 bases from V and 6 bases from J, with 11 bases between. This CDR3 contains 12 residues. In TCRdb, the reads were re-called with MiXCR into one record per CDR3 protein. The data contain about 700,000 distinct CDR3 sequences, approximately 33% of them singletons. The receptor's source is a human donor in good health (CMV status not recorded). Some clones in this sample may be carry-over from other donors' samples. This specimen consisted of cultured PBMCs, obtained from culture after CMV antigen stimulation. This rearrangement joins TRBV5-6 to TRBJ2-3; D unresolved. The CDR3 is CASTEGVDTQYF. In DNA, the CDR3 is TGTGCCAGCACCGAAGGTGTGGATACGCAGTATTTT. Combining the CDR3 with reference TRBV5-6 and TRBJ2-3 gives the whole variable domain DAGVTQSPTHLIKTRGQQVTLRCSPKSGHDTVSWYQQALGQGPQFIFQYYEEEERQRGNFPDRFSGHQFPNYSSELNVNALLLGDSALYLCASTEGVDTQYFGPGTRLTVL.